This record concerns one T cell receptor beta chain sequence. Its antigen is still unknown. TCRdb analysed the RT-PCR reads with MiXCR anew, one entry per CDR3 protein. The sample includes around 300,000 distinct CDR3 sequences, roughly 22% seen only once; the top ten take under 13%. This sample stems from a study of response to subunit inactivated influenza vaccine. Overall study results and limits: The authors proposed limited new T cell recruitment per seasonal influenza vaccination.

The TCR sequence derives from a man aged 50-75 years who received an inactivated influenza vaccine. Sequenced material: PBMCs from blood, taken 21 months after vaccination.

The CDR3 bases are TGTGCCAGCAGCCTCGACAGGGCGGAATCCTATGGCTACACCTTC. Residues: CASSLDRAESYGYTF. The chain recombines TRBV6-2 or TRBV6-3 with TRBJ1-2; 7 bases line up with TRBD1. CDR3 length equals 15 residues. Trimming took 6 bases from V and 4 from J; bases not matched to a gene: 11. The germline V gene encodes CDR1 MNHEY and CDR2 SVGEGT.